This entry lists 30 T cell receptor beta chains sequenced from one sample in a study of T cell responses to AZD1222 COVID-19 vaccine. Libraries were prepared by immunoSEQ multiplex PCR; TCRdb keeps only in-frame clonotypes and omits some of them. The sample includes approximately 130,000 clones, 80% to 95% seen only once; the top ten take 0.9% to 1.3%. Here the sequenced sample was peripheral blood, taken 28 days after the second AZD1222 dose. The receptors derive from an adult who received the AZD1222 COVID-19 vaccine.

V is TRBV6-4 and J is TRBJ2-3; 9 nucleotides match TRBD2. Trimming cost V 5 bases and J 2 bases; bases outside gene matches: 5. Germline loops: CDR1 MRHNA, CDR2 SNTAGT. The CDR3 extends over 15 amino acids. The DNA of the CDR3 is TGTGCCAGCAGTCATGGACTAGCGAACACAGATACGCAGTATTTT. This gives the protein CASSHGLANTDTQYF.

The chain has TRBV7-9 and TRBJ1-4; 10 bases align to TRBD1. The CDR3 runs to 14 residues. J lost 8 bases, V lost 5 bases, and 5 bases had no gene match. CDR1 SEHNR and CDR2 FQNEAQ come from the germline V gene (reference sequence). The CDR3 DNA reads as TGTGCCAGCAGCCAGACAGGGGGCGGCGAAAAACTGTTTTTT. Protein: CASSQTGGGEKLFF.

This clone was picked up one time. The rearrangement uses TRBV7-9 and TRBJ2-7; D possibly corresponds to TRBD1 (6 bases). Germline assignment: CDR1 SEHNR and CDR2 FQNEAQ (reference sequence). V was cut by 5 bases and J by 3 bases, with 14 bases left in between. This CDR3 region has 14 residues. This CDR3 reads CASSKQGPFYEQYF. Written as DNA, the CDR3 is TGTGCCAGCAGCAAACAGGGACCTTTCTACGAGCAGTACTTC.

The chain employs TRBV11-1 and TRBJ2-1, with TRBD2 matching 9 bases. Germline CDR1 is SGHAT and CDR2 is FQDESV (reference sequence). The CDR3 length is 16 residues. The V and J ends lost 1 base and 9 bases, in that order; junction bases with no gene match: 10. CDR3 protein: CASSLGSGGRAREQFF. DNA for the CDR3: TGTGCCAGCAGCTTAGGTTCTGGCGGGAGGGCCCGTGAGCAGTTCTTC. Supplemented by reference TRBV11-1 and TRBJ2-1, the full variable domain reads EAEVAQSPRYKITEKSQAVAFWCDPISGHATLYWYRQILGQGPELLVQFQDESVVDDSQLPKDRFSAERLKGVDSTLKIQPAELGDSAMYLCASSLGSGGRAREQFFGPGTRLTVL.

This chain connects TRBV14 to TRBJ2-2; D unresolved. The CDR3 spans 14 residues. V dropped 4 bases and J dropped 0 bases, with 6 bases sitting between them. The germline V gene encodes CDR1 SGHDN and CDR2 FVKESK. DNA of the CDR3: TGTGCCAGCAGCCTGGGCCCGAACACCGGGGAGCTGTTTTTT. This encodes CASSLGPNTGELFF. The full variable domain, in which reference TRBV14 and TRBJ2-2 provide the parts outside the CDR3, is EAGVTQFPSHSVIEKGQTVTLRCDPISGHDNLYWYRRVMGKEIKFLLHFVKESKQDESGMPNNRFLAERTGGTYSTLKVQPAELEDSGVYFCASSLGPNTGELFFGEGSRLTVL.

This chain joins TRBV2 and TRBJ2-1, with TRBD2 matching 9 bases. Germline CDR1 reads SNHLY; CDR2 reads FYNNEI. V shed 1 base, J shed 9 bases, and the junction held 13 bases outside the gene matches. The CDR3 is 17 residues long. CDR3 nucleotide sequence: TGTGCCAGCAGTGAAGTGGCTTTTGGTAGCGGGAGAGGTGAGCAGTTCTTC. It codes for CASSEVAFGSGRGEQFF.

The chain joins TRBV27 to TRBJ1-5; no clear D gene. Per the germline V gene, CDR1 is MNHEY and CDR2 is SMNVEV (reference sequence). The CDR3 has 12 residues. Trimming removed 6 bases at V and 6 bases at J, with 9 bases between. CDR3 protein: CASSSQGQPQHF. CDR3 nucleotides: TGTGCCAGCAGCTCACAAGGTCAGCCCCAGCATTTT.

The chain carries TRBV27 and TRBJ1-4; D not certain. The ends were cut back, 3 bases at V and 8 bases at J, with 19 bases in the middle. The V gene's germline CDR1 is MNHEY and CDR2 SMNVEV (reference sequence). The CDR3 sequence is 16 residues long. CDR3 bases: TGTGCCAGCAGTTTGTCCCTCTACGCGAGTAACGAAAAACTGTTTTTT. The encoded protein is CASSLSLYASNEKLFF.

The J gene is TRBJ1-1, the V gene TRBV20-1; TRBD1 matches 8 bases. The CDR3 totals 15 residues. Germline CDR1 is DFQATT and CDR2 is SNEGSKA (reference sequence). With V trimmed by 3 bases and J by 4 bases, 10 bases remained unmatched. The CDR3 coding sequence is TGCAGTGCTAGTCGGGACAGGCCGGGTGGCACTGAAGCTTTCTTT. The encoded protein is CSASRDRPGGTEAFF.

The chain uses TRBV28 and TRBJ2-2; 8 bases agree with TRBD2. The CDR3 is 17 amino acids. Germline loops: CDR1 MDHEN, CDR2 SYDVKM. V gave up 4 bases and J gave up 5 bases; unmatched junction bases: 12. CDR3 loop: CASSSPPPSGFTGELFF. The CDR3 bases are TGTGCCAGCAGTTCCCCGCCCCCTAGCGGGTTTACCGGGGAGCTGTTTTTT.

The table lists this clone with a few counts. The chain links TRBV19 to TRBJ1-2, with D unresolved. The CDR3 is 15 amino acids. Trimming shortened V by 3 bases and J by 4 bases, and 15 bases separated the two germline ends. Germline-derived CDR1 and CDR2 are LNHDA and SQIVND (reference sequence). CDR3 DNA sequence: TGTGCCAGTAGTATTTCTGGCATTCGTATCTATGGCTACACCTTC. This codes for CASSISGIRIYGYTF.

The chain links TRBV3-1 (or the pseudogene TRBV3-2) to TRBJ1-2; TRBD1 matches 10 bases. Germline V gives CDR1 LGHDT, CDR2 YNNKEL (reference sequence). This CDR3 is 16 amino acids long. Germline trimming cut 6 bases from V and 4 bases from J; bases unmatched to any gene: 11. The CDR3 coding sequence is TGTGCCAGCAGTCGGGACAGGGGCGGAAGTACCTATGGCTACACCTTC. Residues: CASSRDRGGSTYGYTF.

The CDR3 spells CASSQPGQGTYEQYF. In DNA, the CDR3 is TGTGCCAGCAGCCAACCGGGACAGGGTACTTACGAGCAGTACTTC. This chain links TRBV6-6 with TRBJ2-7, with 9 bases matching TRBD1. CDR1 is MNHNY, CDR2 SVGAGI, per germline (reference sequence). This CDR3 has 15 residues. V was pared by 6 bases and J by 4 bases, with 10 bases of the junction left unmatched.

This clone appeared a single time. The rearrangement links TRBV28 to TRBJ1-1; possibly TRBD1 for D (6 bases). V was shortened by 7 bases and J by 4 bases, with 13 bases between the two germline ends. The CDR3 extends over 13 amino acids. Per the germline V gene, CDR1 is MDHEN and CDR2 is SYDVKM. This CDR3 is CASTRGGSTEAFF. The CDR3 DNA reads TGTGCCAGCACCCGAGGGGGGAGCACTGAAGCTTTCTTT.

The CDR3 DNA follows: TGTGCCAGCAGAAGGACAGGCCTGAACACTGAAGCTTTCTTT. This encodes CASRRTGLNTEAFF. This chain uses TRBV27 with TRBJ1-1, with 7 bases fitting TRBD1. Looked up from germline, CDR1 is MNHEY and CDR2 is SMNVEV (reference sequence). Trimming took 6 bases from V and 0 from J; bases not matched to a gene: 4. The CDR3 contains 14 residues.

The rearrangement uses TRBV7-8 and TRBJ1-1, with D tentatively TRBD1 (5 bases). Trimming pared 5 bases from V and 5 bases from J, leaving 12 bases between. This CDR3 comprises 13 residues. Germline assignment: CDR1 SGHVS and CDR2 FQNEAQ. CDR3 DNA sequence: TGTGCCAGCAGCCACCCCGGGGGGACTGAAGCTTTCTTT. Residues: CASSHPGGTEAFF.

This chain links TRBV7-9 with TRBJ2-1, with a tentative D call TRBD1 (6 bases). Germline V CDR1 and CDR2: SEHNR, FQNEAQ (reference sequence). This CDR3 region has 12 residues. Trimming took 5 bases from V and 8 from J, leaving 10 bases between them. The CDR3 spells CASSPQGYEQFF. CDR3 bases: TGTGCCAGCAGCCCACAGGGCTATGAGCAGTTCTTC.

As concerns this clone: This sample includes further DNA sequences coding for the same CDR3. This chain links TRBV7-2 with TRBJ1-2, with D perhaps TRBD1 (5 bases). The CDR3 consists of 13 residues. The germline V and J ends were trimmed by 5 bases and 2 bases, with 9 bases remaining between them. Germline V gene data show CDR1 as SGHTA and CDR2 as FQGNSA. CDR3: CASSPQGNYGYTF. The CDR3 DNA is TGTGCCAGCAGCCCCCAGGGCAACTATGGCTACACCTTC. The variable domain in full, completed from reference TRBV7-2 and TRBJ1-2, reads GAGVSQSPSNKVTEKGKDVELRCDPISGHTALYWYRQSLGQGLEFLIYFQGNSAPDKSGLPSDRFSAERTGGSVSTLTIQRTQQEDSAVYLCASSPQGNYGYTFGSGTRLTVV.

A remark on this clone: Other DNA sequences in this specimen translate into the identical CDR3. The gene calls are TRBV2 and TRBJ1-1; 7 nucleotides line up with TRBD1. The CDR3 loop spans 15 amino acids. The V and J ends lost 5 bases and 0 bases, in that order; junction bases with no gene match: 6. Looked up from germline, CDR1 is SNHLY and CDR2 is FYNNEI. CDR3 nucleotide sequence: TGTGCCAGCAGTCCAACGACAGGGTTGAACACTGAAGCTTTCTTT. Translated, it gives CASSPTTGLNTEAFF.

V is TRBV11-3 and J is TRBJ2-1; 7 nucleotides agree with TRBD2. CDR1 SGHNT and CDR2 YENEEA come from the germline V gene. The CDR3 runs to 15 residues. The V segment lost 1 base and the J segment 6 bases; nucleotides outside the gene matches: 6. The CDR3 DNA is TGTGCCAGCAGCTTAGGGCTCGGCGGGGGCAATGAGCAGTTCTTC. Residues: CASSLGLGGGNEQFF.

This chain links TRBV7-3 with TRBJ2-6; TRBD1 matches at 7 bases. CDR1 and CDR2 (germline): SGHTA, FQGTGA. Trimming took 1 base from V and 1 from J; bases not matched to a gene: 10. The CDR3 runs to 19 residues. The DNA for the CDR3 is TGTGCCAGCAGCTTAATCCGAGACAGGGAAGGGTCTGGGGCCAACGTCCTGACTTTC. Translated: CASSLIRDREGSGANVLTF.

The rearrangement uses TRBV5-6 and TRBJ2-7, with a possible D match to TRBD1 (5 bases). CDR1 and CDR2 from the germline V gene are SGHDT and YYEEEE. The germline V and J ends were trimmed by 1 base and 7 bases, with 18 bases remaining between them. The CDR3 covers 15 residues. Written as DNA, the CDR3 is TGTGCCAGCAGCTTGAACAGGCCGGTCCTAAAAGAGCAGTACTTC. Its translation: CASSLNRPVLKEQYF. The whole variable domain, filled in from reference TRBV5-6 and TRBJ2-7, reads DAGVTQSPTHLIKTRGQQVTLRCSPKSGHDTVSWYQQALGQGPQFIFQYYEEEERQRGNFPDRFSGHQFPNYSSELNVNALLLGDSALYLCASSLNRPVLKEQYFGPGTRLTVT.

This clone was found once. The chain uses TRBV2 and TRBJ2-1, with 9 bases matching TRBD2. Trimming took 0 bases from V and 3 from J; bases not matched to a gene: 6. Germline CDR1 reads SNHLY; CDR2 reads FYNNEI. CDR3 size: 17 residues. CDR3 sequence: CASSEALGSGSYNEQFF. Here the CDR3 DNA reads TGTGCCAGCAGTGAAGCGCTAGGTAGCGGGAGCTACAATGAGCAGTTCTTC.

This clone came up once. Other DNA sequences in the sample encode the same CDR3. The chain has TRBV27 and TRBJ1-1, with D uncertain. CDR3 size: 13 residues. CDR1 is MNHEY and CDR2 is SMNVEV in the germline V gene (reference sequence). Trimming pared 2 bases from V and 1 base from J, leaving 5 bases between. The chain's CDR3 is CASSLARNTEAFF. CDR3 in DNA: TGTGCCAGCAGTTTAGCGAGGAACACTGAAGCTTTCTTT.

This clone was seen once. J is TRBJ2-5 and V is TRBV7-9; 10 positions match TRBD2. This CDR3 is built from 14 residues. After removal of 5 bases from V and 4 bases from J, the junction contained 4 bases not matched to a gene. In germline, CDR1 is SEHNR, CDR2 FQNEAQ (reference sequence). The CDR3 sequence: CASSTGLALETQYF. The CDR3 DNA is TGTGCCAGCAGCACGGGACTAGCGTTAGAGACCCAGTACTTC.

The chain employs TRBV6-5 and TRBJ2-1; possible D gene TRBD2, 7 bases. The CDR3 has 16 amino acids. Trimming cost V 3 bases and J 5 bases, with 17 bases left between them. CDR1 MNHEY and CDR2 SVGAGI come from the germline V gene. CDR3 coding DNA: TGTGCCAGCAGTTATTGGGCGGGGGCGCCGCACAATGAGCAGTTCTTC. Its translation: CASSYWAGAPHNEQFF.

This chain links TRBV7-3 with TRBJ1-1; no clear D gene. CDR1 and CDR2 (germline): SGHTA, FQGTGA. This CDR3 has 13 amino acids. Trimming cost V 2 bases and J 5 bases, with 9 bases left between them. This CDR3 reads CASSLGGRTEAFF. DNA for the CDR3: TGTGCCAGCAGCTTAGGAGGGAGGACTGAAGCTTTCTTT.

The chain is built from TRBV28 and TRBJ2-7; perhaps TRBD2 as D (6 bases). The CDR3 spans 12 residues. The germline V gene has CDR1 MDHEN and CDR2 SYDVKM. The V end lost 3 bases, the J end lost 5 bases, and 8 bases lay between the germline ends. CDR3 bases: TGTGCCAGCAGTTTGGGAGGAGACGAGCAGTACTTC. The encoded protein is CASSLGGDEQYF.

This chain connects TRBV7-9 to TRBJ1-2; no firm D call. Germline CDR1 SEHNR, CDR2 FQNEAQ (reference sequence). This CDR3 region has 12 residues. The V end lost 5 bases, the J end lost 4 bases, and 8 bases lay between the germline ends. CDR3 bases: TGTGCCAGCAGCGCAGACTCCTATGGCTACACCTTC. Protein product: CASSADSYGYTF. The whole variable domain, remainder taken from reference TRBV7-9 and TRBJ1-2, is DTGVSQNPRHKITKRGQNVTFRCDPISEHNRLYWYRQTLGQGPEFLTYFQNEAQLEKSRLLSDRFSAERPKGSFSTLEIQRTEQGDSAMYLCASSADSYGYTFGSGTRLTVV.

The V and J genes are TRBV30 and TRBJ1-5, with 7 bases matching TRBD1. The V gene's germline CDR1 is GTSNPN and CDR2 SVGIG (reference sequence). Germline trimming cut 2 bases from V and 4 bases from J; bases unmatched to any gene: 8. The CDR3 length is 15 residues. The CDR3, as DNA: TGTGCCTGGAGTACCCCAGGGGGGACAAATCAGCCCCAGCATTTT. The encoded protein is CAWSTPGGTNQPQHF.